This T cell receptor beta chain came from a study of T cells after yellow fever vaccination. The table lists this clonotype with a few counts. The antigen remains undetermined. Overall study findings and caveats: Shared CD4/CD8 clonotypes were a small share, likely from convergent recombination. Repertoires sorted by FACS could include abundant clonotypes that are contaminants from the bulk population.

From germline, CDR1 is SQVTM and CDR2 ANQGSEA. The CDR3 is made up of 12 amino acids. The V and J ends lost 6 bases and 3 bases, in that order; junction bases with no gene match: 2. TCRdb passed the 5' RACE reads through MiXCR, listing each CDR3 protein once. The data contain 280,000 or so distinct CDR3 sequences, roughly 8.7% of them singletons. This TCR came from a man between 18 and 29 years old who received the YFV17D yellow fever vaccine. The sample in question was CD4+ T cells sorted from PBMCs, obtained 5 days after the yellow fever booster vaccination. This rearrangement joins TRBV29-1 to TRBJ1-1; 9 nucleotides match TRBD1. Here the CDR3 reads CSVNRGHTEAFF. The CDR3 DNA reads as TGCAGCGTGAACAGGGGGCACACTGAAGCTTTCTTT.